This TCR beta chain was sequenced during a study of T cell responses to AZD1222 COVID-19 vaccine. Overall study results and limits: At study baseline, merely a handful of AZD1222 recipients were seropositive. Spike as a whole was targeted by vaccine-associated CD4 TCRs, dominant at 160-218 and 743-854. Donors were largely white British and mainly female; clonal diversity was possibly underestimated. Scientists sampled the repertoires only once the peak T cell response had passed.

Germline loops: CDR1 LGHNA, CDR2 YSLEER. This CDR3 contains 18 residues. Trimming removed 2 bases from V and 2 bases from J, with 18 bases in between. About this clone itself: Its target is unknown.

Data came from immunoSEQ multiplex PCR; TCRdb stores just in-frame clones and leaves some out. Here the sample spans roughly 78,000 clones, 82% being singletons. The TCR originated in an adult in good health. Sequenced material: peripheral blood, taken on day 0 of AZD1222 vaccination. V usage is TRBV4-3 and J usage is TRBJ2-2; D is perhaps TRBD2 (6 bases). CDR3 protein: CASSQRSIGTLNTGELFF. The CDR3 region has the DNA TGCGCCAGCAGCCAACGGTCTATAGGGACTCTTAACACCGGGGAGCTGTTTTTT.